The rows below give T cell receptor beta chains drawn from one sample of a study of shared clonotypes between healthy human individuals. The table came from immunoSEQ multiplex PCR; TCRdb's copy has only in-frame clones and leaves some out. The top ten hold 0.39% of the sample, which has some 2.3 million clones, just over 90% seen once. The sequenced sample consisted of naive CD4+ T cells from PBMCs. These TCRs come from a man aged 18 to 35 in good health. Some clones in this sample may be carry-over from other donors' samples. The CDR3 runs from the conserved cysteine through the conserved F or W. Each record gives: J gene, clone size, D gene, V gene, CDR3 DNA, CDR3 protein. D genes are given only for firm matches. Expanded clones are given a class, and other clones once, few, many or no size at all.

J: TRBJ1-5; size: -; D: -; V: TRBV30; DNA: TGTGCCTGGAGCAAGAACCGGAGGGGACATCAGCCCCAGCATTTT; CDR3: CAWSKNRRGHQPQHF
J: TRBJ1-1; size: -; D: -; V: TRBV28; DNA: TGTGCCAGCAGTTCTGCGGGCACGGGTGAAGCTTTCTTT; CDR3: CASSSAGTGEAFF
J: TRBJ1-1; size: -; D: TRBD1; V: TRBV7-3; DNA: TGTGCCAGCAGCCTCCGGGACAGGGGTGAAGCTTTCTTT; CDR3: CASSLRDRGEAFF
J: TRBJ2-7; size: once; D: -; V: TRBV5-4; DNA: TGTGCCAGCAGCTTCCGCGACAGAGTCGAGCAGTACTTC; CDR3: CASSFRDRVEQYF
J: TRBJ2-7; size: -; D: -; V: TRBV28; DNA: TGTGCCAGCAGCATCCCGTGGGGGGCGGGGATCTCCTACGAGCAGTACTTC; CDR3: CASSIPWGAGISYEQYF
J: TRBJ2-1; size: -; D: TRBD2; V: TRBV9; DNA: TGTGCCAGCAGCGTAGGTCTAGCGGGAGTGCATGAGCAGTTCTTC; CDR3: CASSVGLAGVHEQFF
J: TRBJ2-7; size: -; D: -; V: TRBV5-1; DNA: TGCGCCAGCAGCTCCCCCGAGAACCCGACCGAGCAGTACTTC; CDR3: CASSSPENPTEQYF
J: TRBJ2-1; size: once; D: -; V: TRBV21-1; DNA: TGTGCCAGCAGCAAAGTGACTAGCACGGCTTCCAATGAGCAGTTCTTC; CDR3: CASSKVTSTASNEQFF
J: TRBJ2-1; size: -; D: TRBD1; V: TRBV7-9; DNA: TGTGCCAGCAATCCAAGGGGACAGGGGCCTTACAATGAGCAGTTCTTC; CDR3: CASNPRGQGPYNEQFF
J: TRBJ2-4; size: -; D: -; V: TRBV4-2; DNA: TGTGCCAGCTCTTCCCTGGGTGGGGCCAAAAACATTCAGTACTTC; CDR3: CASSSLGGAKNIQYF
J: TRBJ2-1; size: -; D: TRBD1; V: TRBV7-2; DNA: TGTGCCAGCAGCTTAATGGGACAGGGGGCCGATGAGCAGTTCTTC; CDR3: CASSLMGQGADEQFF
J: TRBJ2-1; size: -; D: TRBD1; V: TRBV28; DNA: TGTGCCAGCAGCGCTGGGGACAGGGGGAACTACAATGAGCAGTTCTTC; CDR3: CASSAGDRGNYNEQFF
J: TRBJ1-1; size: once; D: -; V: TRBV7-8; DNA: TGTGCCAGCAGCTTTTACAGGGTATTGAACACTGAAGCTTTCTTT; CDR3: CASSFYRVLNTEAFF
J: TRBJ2-7; size: -; D: -; V: TRBV19; DNA: TGTGCCAGTAGTCCCCAACCTGGGGGCCGATCCCCCTACGAGCAGTACTTC; CDR3: CASSPQPGGRSPYEQYF
J: TRBJ2-5; size: -; D: -; V: TRBV5-1; DNA: TGCGCCAGCAGCATGGTAGCGAGGACCCAAGAGACCCAGTACTTC; CDR3: CASSMVARTQETQYF
J: TRBJ2-5; size: -; D: TRBD1; V: TRBV5-1; DNA: TGCGCCAGCAGCGACCCCGGGACAGAAGAGACCCAGTACTTC; CDR3: CASSDPGTEETQYF
J: TRBJ1-4; size: -; D: -; V: TRBV27; DNA: TGTGCCAGCAGTTTATCACGGGGGGCTGGTGAAAAACTGTTTTTT; CDR3: CASSLSRGAGEKLFF
J: TRBJ1-1; size: -; D: -; V: TRBV7-2; DNA: TGTGCCAGCAGCTTCTCGGCCGGGAACACTGAAGCTTTCTTT; CDR3: CASSFSAGNTEAFF
J: TRBJ2-3; size: -; D: -; V: TRBV11-2; DNA: TGTGCCACTGATACGCAGTATTTT; CDR3: CATDTQYF
J: TRBJ2-7; size: -; D: -; V: TRBV11-3; DNA: TGTGCCAGCAGCTTAGAGGTCGGATACGAGCAGTACTTC; CDR3: CASSLEVGYEQYF
J: TRBJ2-2; size: -; D: TRBD1; V: TRBV28; DNA: TGTGCCAGCAGATCACAAAAGGGACAGCTGAACACCGGGGAGCTGTTTTTT; CDR3: CASRSQKGQLNTGELFF
J: TRBJ1-1; size: -; D: -; V: TRBV7-3; DNA: TGTGCCAGCAGTAGCCTTTCGAACACTGAAGCTTTCTTT; CDR3: CASSSLSNTEAFF
J: TRBJ2-1; size: -; D: TRBD1; V: TRBV9; DNA: TGTGCCAGCACCCCTCTCGGGACAGTCTCCTACAATGAGCAGTTCTTC; CDR3: CASTPLGTVSYNEQFF
J: TRBJ2-7; size: -; D: -; V: TRBV19; DNA: TGTGCCAGTAGTCTCCCGGGGTCCCCCTACGAGCAGCACTTC; CDR3: CASSLPGSPYEQHF
J: TRBJ2-7; size: once; D: TRBD2; V: TRBV5-4; DNA: TGTGCCAGCAGCCCTGGGGGGGGAGAACACGAGCAGTACTTC; CDR3: CASSPGGGEHEQYF
J: TRBJ1-2; size: -; D: TRBD1; V: TRBV6-6; DNA: TGTGCCAGCAGTCCGACCGGGACAGGGAGCTATGGCTACACCTTC; CDR3: CASSPTGTGSYGYTF
J: TRBJ2-7; size: -; D: TRBD1; V: TRBV7-2; DNA: TGTGCCAGCAGCTTAGGGCCAGGGGGCTACGAGCAGTACTTC; CDR3: CASSLGPGGYEQYF